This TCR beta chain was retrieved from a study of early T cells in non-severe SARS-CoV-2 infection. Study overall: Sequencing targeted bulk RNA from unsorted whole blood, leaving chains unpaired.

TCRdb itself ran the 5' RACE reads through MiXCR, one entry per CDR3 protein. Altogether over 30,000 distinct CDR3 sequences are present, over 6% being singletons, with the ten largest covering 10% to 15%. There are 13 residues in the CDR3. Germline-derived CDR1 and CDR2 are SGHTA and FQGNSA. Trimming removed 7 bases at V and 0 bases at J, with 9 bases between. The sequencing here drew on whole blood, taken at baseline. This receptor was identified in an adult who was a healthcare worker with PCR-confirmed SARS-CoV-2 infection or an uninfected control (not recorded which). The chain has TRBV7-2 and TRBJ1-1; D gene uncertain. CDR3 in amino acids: CASTITMNTEAFF. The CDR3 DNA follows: TGTGCCAGCACTATTACCATGAACACTGAAGCTTTCTTT.